A selection of T cell receptor beta chains follows, all from one sample in a study of T cell responses to AZD1222 COVID-19 vaccine. Clones were read by immunoSEQ multiplex PCR, and TCRdb kept only the in-frame ones, dropping some. The data show around 130,000 clones, about 90% seen once. The sequencing used peripheral blood, collected 28 days after the second dose of the MenACWY control vaccine. These receptors were obtained from an adult who received the MenACWY meningococcal vaccine as a control. Both conserved end residues are part of each CDR3. The D gene is left open where the match is weak. Clone size, where shown, is once, few, many, or a class for clones that have expanded.

TRBV13,TRBD1,TRBJ2-3,.,15,CASSPTGAYLDTQYF,TGTGCCAGCAGCCCGACAGGGGCTTATTTAGATACGCAGTATTTT
TRBV3-1/TRBV3-2,.,TRBJ1-6,.,16,CASSQDRAFYNSPLHF,TGTGCCAGCAGCCAAGATCGGGCCTTTTATAATTCACCCCTCCACTTT
TRBV23-1,.,TRBJ2-1,.,16,CARGGQGFGMYNEQFF,TGCGCCAGGGGAGGTCAGGGGTTTGGGATGTACAATGAGCAGTTCTTC
TRBV21-1,.,TRBJ2-1,.,16,CASSRCRDRGPNEQFF,TGTGCCAGCAGCAGGTGCCGAGACAGGGGGCCCAATGAGCAGTTCTTC
TRBV5-8,.,TRBJ1-1,.,13,CASGNREATEAFF,TGTGCCAGCGGAAACAGGGAAGCCACTGAAGCTTTCTTT
TRBV24-1,.,TRBJ1-1,.,14,CATRGGGGSTEAFF,TGTGCCACCAGGGGAGGCGGGGGGAGTACTGAAGCTTTCTTT
TRBV18,.,TRBJ2-4,.,12,CASGGSRNIQYF,TGTGCCAGCGGTGGGAGCCGAAACATTCAGTACTTC
TRBV5-1,.,TRBJ2-7,.,12,CASSRTDLEQYF,TGCGCCAGCAGCCGGACTGACCTCGAGCAGTACTTC
TRBV19,.,TRBJ2-4,.,15,CASSILGVGKNIQYF,TGTGCCAGTAGTATACTGGGGGTTGGCAAAAACATTCAGTACTTC
TRBV15,TRBD1,TRBJ2-6,.,16,CATSKDRGSGANVLTF,TGTGCCACCAGCAAGGACAGGGGCTCTGGGGCCAACGTCCTGACTTTC
TRBV6-5,.,TRBJ2-7,.,15,CASSRNEDRSYEQYF,TGTGCCAGCAGTCGAAACGAGGACCGCTCCTACGAGCAGTACTTC
TRBV5-1,.,TRBJ1-3,.,16,CASSLRGGDSGNTIYF,TGCGCCAGCAGCTTGCGCGGGGGTGACTCTGGAAACACCATATATTTT
TRBV5-8,TRBD2,TRBJ2-5,.,15,CASSSIAGNQETQYF,TGTGCCAGCAGCTCCATAGCGGGGAACCAAGAGACCCAGTACTTC
TRBV5-1,TRBD1,TRBJ2-1,.,15,CASSLATTGGYEQFF,TGCGCCAGCAGCTTGGCAACAACAGGGGGCTATGAGCAGTTCTTC
TRBV2,TRBD2,TRBJ2-2,.,16,CASSLAGVANTGELFF,TGTGCCAGCAGTCTAGCGGGAGTCGCGAACACCGGGGAGCTGTTTTTT
TRBV3-1/TRBV3-2,.,TRBJ1-2,.,13,CASSQTGPGGYTF,TGTGCCAGCAGCCAAACGGGACCTGGAGGCTACACCTTC
TRBV6-5,.,TRBJ1-1,.,14,CASSYWGAYSEAFF,TGTGCCAGCAGTTACTGGGGGGCATATAGTGAAGCTTTCTTT
TRBV6-5,.,TRBJ1-5,.,15,CASSYGWGGGQPQHF,TGTGCCAGCAGCTACGGGTGGGGGGGCGGTCAGCCCCAGCATTTT
TRBV19,.,TRBJ2-3,.,14,CASRSILGRDTQYF,TGTGCCAGTAGATCGATCCTAGGACGAGATACGCAGTATTTT
TRBV15,.,TRBJ2-7,once,13,CATSSYGVVRQYF,TGTGCCACCAGCAGCTACGGGGTCGTTAGGCAGTACTTC
TRBV12-3/TRBV12-4,.,TRBJ2-2,.,12,CASSPQVGELFF,TGTGCCAGCAGTCCACAGGTCGGGGAGCTGTTTTTT
TRBV5-1,TRBD2,TRBJ2-1,once,19,CASSSKNDLAGGHYNEQFF,TGCGCCAGCAGCTCCAAAAACGATCTAGCGGGAGGTCACTACAATGAGCAGTTCTTC
TRBV5-1,.,TRBJ2-1,.,14,CASTYFQGHNEQFF,TGCGCCAGCACCTACTTCCAGGGACACAATGAGCAGTTCTTC
TRBV28,TRBD1,TRBJ2-5,.,15,CASSRRTGPRETQYF,TGTGCCAGCAGCCGAAGGACAGGGCCGCGGGAGACCCAGTACTTC